This TCR beta chain came from a study of T cell repertoires in cytomegalovirus infection. The overall study: Public TCR beta signatures marked donors with CMV infection and the matching HLA. Overall study results and limits: Identification of carriers of CMV plus the relevant HLA was achieved through cumulative public TCR beta family frequency.

Only one count was recorded for this clonotype. Its antigen remains unidentified. MiXCR, applied by TCRdb to the reads, yields one record per CDR3 protein. This sample has roughly 500,000 distinct CDR3 sequences, with approximately 16% found just once. There are 17 residues in the CDR3. The germline V gene encodes CDR1 SGDLS and CDR2 YYNGEE. Losses at the gene ends were 3 bases for V and 3 bases for J; bases not matched to a gene: 12. The J gene is TRBJ2-5, the V gene TRBV9, with 9 bases that match TRBD1. The sample was CD8+ T cells from PBMCs. The sequence derives from a human donor in good health (CMV status not recorded). Some clones in this sample may be carry-over from other donors' samples. The CDR3 here is CASSATGLRDREETQYF. In DNA form, the CDR3 reads TGTGCCAGCAGCGCAACAGGACTCCGGGACAGGGAAGAGACCCAGTACTTC.